Listed below are T cell receptor beta chains from one sample, sequenced in a study of T cells after yellow fever vaccination. MiXCR, run by TCRdb on the 5' RACE reads, gives a single entry per CDR3 protein. The sample contains 65,000 to 90,000 distinct CDR3 sequences, just under 8% of which appear only once. The source material was CD8+ T cells sorted from PBMCs, sampled on the day of the yellow fever booster vaccination. The receptors were sampled from a man aged 25-40 years who received the YFV17D yellow fever vaccine. CDR3s include the opening cysteine and the closing phenylalanine or tryptophan. D genes are given only for firm matches. Size is stated for part of the rows, as once, few or many counts, or as a class when the clone is expanded.

. TRBD2 TRBJ2-1 TRBV5-1 TGCGCCAGCAGCTTTGGATTAGCGGGAGAGTACAATGAGCAGTTCTTC CASSFGLAGEYNEQFF
many . TRBJ2-5 TRBV29-1 TGCAGCGTTGAACGCCACGACGGAGAAGAGACCCAGTACTTC CSVERHDGEETQYF
many . TRBJ1-1 TRBV27 TGTGCCAGCAGTTTAAGGTCGGACAGATCTGAAGCTTTCTTT CASSLRSDRSEAFF
. TRBD2 TRBJ2-1 TRBV5-1 TGCGCCAGCAGCTTGGGACTAGCAGCGGGGAATGAGCAGTTCTTC CASSLGLAAGNEQFF
many . TRBJ1-2 TRBV6-1 TGTGCCAGCAGTCAATGGGACACCAAGCAATATGGCTACACCTTC CASSQWDTKQYGYTF
many TRBD2 TRBJ2-2 TRBV2 TGTGCCAGCTTAGCGGGCGCTACAAACACCGGGGAGCTGTTTTTT CASLAGATNTGELFF
. . TRBJ2-5 TRBV4-3 TGCGCCAGCAGCCAAGTGAGGGGGGCCTGGGAGACCCAGTACTTC CASSQVRGAWETQYF
. . TRBJ1-4 TRBV5-6 TGTGCCAGCGGGGTCCTCACACTCGCGGGAACTAATGAAAAACTGTTTTTT CASGVLTLAGTNEKLFF
. . TRBJ2-7 TRBV15 TGTGCCACCAACAGCGGAACGGGCGACGAGCAGTACTTC CATNSGTGDEQYF
. . TRBJ2-1 TRBV9 TGTGCCAGCAGCGCTAACAACAATTTATACAATGAGCAGTTCTTC CASSANNNLYNEQFF
. TRBD2 TRBJ2-1 TRBV20-1 TGCAGTGCTATTAGCCGGGGGGCGAGCGGGAGCTCCTACAATGAGCAGTTCTTC CSAISRGASGSSYNEQFF
. TRBD1 TRBJ2-1 TRBV27 TGTGCCAGCAGTATAACAGGGGTTGGCAATGAGCAGTTCTTC CASSITGVGNEQFF
few TRBD2 TRBJ2-3 TRBV11-2 TGTGCCAGCAGCTTGACGACCGGGACTAGCGGGGGCACAGATACGCAGTATTTT CASSLTTGTSGGTDTQYF
many . TRBJ2-3 TRBV7-8 TGTGCCAGCACCCCCGGGGCGGCCACAGATACGCAGTATTTT CASTPGAATDTQYF
many . TRBJ2-1 TRBV12-3/TRBV12-4 TGTGCCAGCAGTCCCCGTTTTCTTGAGCAGTTCTTC CASSPRFLEQFF
few . TRBJ2-7 TRBV24-1 TGTGCCACCAGTGATCAAGACAAGGACGAGCAGTACTTC CATSDQDKDEQYF
few . TRBJ1-2 TRBV12-3/TRBV12-4 TGTGCCAGCAGCCCTTTCCCGGACTATGGCTACACCTTC CASSPFPDYGYTF
many . TRBJ1-6 TRBV28 TGTGCCTCCTACGCCACAGGGTCGGATTCACCCCTCCACTTT CASYATGSDSPLHF
few TRBD2 TRBJ2-2 TRBV27 TGTGCCAGCATCACTAGCGGGATGTCCGGGGAGCTGTTTTTT CASITSGMSGELFF
. . TRBJ2-7 TRBV7-2 TGTGCCAGCAGCTTAACTAGAGCGGCCTACGAGCAGTACTTC CASSLTRAAYEQYF
. . TRBJ2-7 TRBV13 TGTGCCAGCAGCTTAAGAGAACTTCCCTACGAGCAGTACTTC CASSLRELPYEQYF
many . TRBJ2-3 TRBV18 TGTGCCAGCTCACCACCTGGAGATACGCAGTATTTT CASSPPGDTQYF
many . TRBJ1-1 TRBV20-1 TGCAGTGCTAGAGTTAGGAGGGGGAGCACTGAAGCTTTCTTT CSARVRRGSTEAFF
few . TRBJ1-5 TRBV7-2 TGTGCCAGCAGCTTAGGCGACGATTATAGCAATCAGCCCCAGCATTTT CASSLGDDYSNQPQHF
many . TRBJ1-5 TRBV12-3/TRBV12-4 TGTGCCAGCAGTTTGGGAGGGACTGGAAATCAGCCCCAGCATTTT CASSLGGTGNQPQHF
. . TRBJ2-1 TRBV19 TGTGCCAGTAGTATACCCCGCGACAGCTCCTACAATGAGCAGTTCTTC CASSIPRDSSYNEQFF
. . TRBJ2-1 TRBV7-2 TGTGCCAGCAGCTTGTCATTAGCTGAGCAGTTCTTC CASSLSLAEQFF
. TRBD2 TRBJ2-5 TRBV2 TGTGCCTTCTGCCACACCCTGGGACTAGCGGGAGTGGAGGAGACCCAGTACTTC CAFCHTLGLAGVEETQYF
. TRBD2 TRBJ2-3 TRBV11-2 TGTGCCAGCAGCTTAGAGAGGCTAGCGGGCGATACGCAGTATTTT CASSLERLAGDTQYF
few . TRBJ1-2 TRBV20-1 TGCAGTGCTAGAGAGGGGGATGGCTACACCTTC CSAREGDGYTF
few . TRBJ1-1 TRBV7-9 TGTGCAGCTACGGAGGGGAACACTGAAGCTTTCTTT CAATEGNTEAFF
. . TRBJ2-4 TRBV12-3/TRBV12-4 TGTGCCAGCAGCGGCTGGGAAGACATTCAGTACTTC CASSGWEDIQYF
. . TRBJ1-1 TRBV7-3 TGTGCCAGCAGCTCGAGAAAGGTTAACACTGAAGCTTTCTTT CASSSRKVNTEAFF
few . TRBJ2-7 TRBV7-9 TGTGCCAGCAGCCCCCCACTAGGGAGTAGGGACGAGCAGTACTTC CASSPPLGSRDEQYF
many . TRBJ2-3 TRBV6-6 TGTGCCAGCACCTTATCCCACACAGATACGCAGTATTTT CASTLSHTDTQYF
. TRBD2 TRBJ2-3 TRBV15 TGTGCCACCAGCAGAGAACTAGCGGGAGCCGATACGCAGTATTTT CATSRELAGADTQYF
few . TRBJ2-1 TRBV7-9 TGTGCCAGCAGCTTAGTAGAGGGGGGAGCGAGGCAGTTCTTC CASSLVEGGARQFF
few . TRBJ2-2 TRBV7-2 TGTGCCAGCAGCTTAGGTCAAGGTGCCGGGGAGCTGTTTTTT CASSLGQGAGELFF
. . TRBJ2-7 TRBV29-1 TGCAGCGTTGAAGATCAAACTAGCGAGCAGTACTTC CSVEDQTSEQYF
. TRBD2 TRBJ2-3 TRBV19 TGTGCCAGTACCGCCGGGACTAGCGTTTTCACAGATACGCAGTATTTT CASTAGTSVFTDTQYF